These 24 T cell receptor beta chains came from one sample sequenced in a study of beta chain features in type 1 diabetes. Reverse transcribing all isolated RNA meant expressed TCRB transcripts were sequenced. The table came from immunoSEQ multiplex PCR; TCRdb's copy has only in-frame clones and leaves some out. The sample yields hundreds of thousands of clones, approximately 10% seen once. Their cognate antigens are unknown. Study conclusions and caveats: Type 1 diabetes patients showed a moderate but significant shortening of TCRB CDR3s in all four CD4+ subsets.

The sequencing input was naive CD4+ T cells from blood. Receptor source: a man aged 25-45 years with type 1 diabetes.

This chain uses TRBV10-3 with TRBJ2-2; D is unresolved. The CDR3 length is 15 residues. The V end was cut by 5 bases, the J end by 2 bases, with 12 bases between. Germline CDR1 is ENHRY and CDR2 is SYGVKD. CDR3 DNA: TGTGCCATCAGTCCATACAGTATCAACACCGGGGAGCTGTTTTTT. It is translated as CAISPYSINTGELFF.

This clone came up a few times. V is TRBV4-2 and J is TRBJ2-7, with D possibly TRBD1 on 5 matching bases. Trimming removed 4 bases at V and 0 bases at J, with 13 bases between. Germline CDR1 is LGHNA and CDR2 is YNFKEQ. There are 15 residues in the CDR3. The CDR3, as DNA: TGTGCCAGCAGCCGCGGCCAGGGAAGCTCCTACGAGCAGTACTTC. The encoded protein is CASSRGQGSSYEQYF.

This clone was seen only a few times. This chain uses TRBV11-2 with TRBJ2-1; 12 bases line up with TRBD1. V shed 3 bases and J 7 bases; nucleotides not matched to a gene: 7. The CDR3 is made up of 16 amino acids. Germline V gene data show CDR1 as SGHAT and CDR2 as FQNNGV. The CDR3 region has the DNA TGTGCCAGCAGCTTCCTGGGACAGGGGGCGCGTAATGAGCAGTTCTTC. It codes for CASSFLGQGARNEQFF.

The rearrangement joins TRBV18 to TRBJ1-5, with D possibly TRBD1 on 5 matching bases. V gave up 8 bases and J gave up 2 bases, with 13 bases separating them. Germline values: CDR1 KGHSH, CDR2 LQKENI. The CDR3 is 14 amino acids. The CDR3 protein is CASGLVGGNQPQHF. The CDR3 DNA follows: TGTGCCAGCGGACTAGTAGGGGGCAATCAGCCCCAGCATTTT.

Comment on this clone: The identical CDR3 is also encoded by other nucleotide sequences in the sample. The V and J genes are TRBV28 and TRBJ2-1; D is ambiguous. Germline V gene data show CDR1 as MDHEN and CDR2 as SYDVKM. The CDR3 has 12 residues. Trimming removed 5 bases at V and 1 base at J, with 3 bases between. In DNA, the CDR3 is TGTGCCAGCAGTCCGTCCTACAATGAGCAGTTCTTC. This translates into CASSPSYNEQFF.

This rearrangement joins TRBV25-1 to TRBJ2-5, with TRBD2 matching over 9 bases. Germline V lookup: CDR1 MGHDK, CDR2 SYGVNS. The CDR3 has 16 residues. Trimming removed 2 bases from V and 4 bases from J; junction bases left unmatched: 8. The CDR3 bases are TGTGCCAGCAGTGAAACGGGACTAGCTTTTTCAGAGACCCAGTACTTC. As protein: CASSETGLAFSETQYF. Combining the CDR3 with reference TRBV25-1 and TRBJ2-5 gives the whole variable domain EADIYQTPRYLVIGTGKKITLECSQTMGHDKMYWYQQDPGMELHLIHYSYGVNSTEKGDLSSESTVSRIRTEHFPLTLESARPSHTSQYLCASSETGLAFSETQYFGPGTRLLVL.

This clone was recorded a few times. Here the CDR3 reads CASSLVWGRGITEAFF. CDR3 coding DNA: TGCGCCAGCAGCTTGGTTTGGGGGCGAGGTATCACTGAAGCTTTCTTT. V usage is TRBV5-1 and J usage is TRBJ1-1, with a weak D call TRBD1 (6 bases). Per germline, CDR1 SGHRS and CDR2 YFSETQ. The CDR3 extends over 16 amino acids. Trimming removed 0 bases at V and 4 bases at J, with 16 bases between.

Only a few counts were recorded for this clone. V gene TRBV5-1 combines with J gene TRBJ1-6, with a possible D match to TRBD1 (5 bases). CDR1 and CDR2 from the germline V gene are SGHRS and YFSETQ. V was pared by 2 bases and J by 1 base, with 7 bases between. The CDR3 is 15 amino acids. The CDR3 bases are TGCGCCAGCAGCTTCGGGGGGTCCTATAATTCACCCCTCCACTTT. Residues: CASSFGGSYNSPLHF.

CDR3 sequence reads: CASSYGLGGYGYTF. The CDR3 nucleotides read TGTGCCAGCAGTTATGGCCTGGGGGGCTATGGCTACACCTTC. The V and J genes are TRBV27 and TRBJ1-2, with D tentatively TRBD1 (5 bases). Trimming removed 4 bases at V and 4 bases at J, with 13 bases between. The CDR3 is made up of 14 amino acids. Germline V gene lookup returns CDR1 MNHEY and CDR2 SMNVEV (reference sequence).

This clone was counted between two and nine times. The V and J genes are TRBV18 and TRBJ2-3; D uncertain. V was clipped by 3 bases and J by 2 bases, with 6 bases between them. Germline loops: CDR1 KGHSH, CDR2 LQKENI. The CDR3 length is 13 residues. For the CDR3, the DNA is TGTGCCAGCTCACCGGGCCTCACAGATACGCAGTATTTT. This sequence encodes CASSPGLTDTQYF. Combining the CDR3 with reference TRBV18 and TRBJ2-3 gives the whole variable domain NAGVMQNPRHLVRRRGQEARLRCSPMKGHSHVYWYRQLPEEGLKFMVYLQKENIIDESGMPKERFSAEFPKEGPSILRIQQVVRGDSAAYFCASSPGLTDTQYFGPGTRLTVL.

The J gene is TRBJ1-1, the V gene TRBV29-1; D gene unclear. V was trimmed by 1 base and J by 3 bases, leaving 9 bases between them. This CDR3 is built from 13 residues. Per the germline V gene, CDR1 is SQVTM and CDR2 is ANQGSEA. In nucleotides, the CDR3 is TGCAGCGTTGAAGGGAGGGTGCACACTGAAGCTTTCTTT. Translation: CSVEGRVHTEAFF.

This clone appeared a few times. The chain uses TRBV4-3 and TRBJ1-2; D call uncertain. The germline CDR1 and CDR2 sequences are LGHNA and YSLEER. CDR3 length equals 15 residues. V lost 4 bases and J lost 7, with 19 bases in between. CDR3 nucleotides: TGCGCCAGCAGCCTTTCACGGAGGGTTGGGTCTGGCTACACCTTC. Amino acids: CASSLSRRVGSGYTF.

The chain is built from TRBV14 and TRBJ2-5; possible D gene TRBD1, 5 bases. This CDR3 region has 13 residues. V shed 0 bases and J shed 7 bases, with 9 bases lying between them. The V gene's germline CDR1 is SGHDN and CDR2 FVKESK. This CDR3 is CASSQDRAGTQYF. CDR3 DNA sequence: TGTGCCAGCAGCCAAGACAGGGCCGGGACCCAGTACTTC. The whole variable domain, remainder taken from reference TRBV14 and TRBJ2-5, is EAGVTQFPSHSVIEKGQTVTLRCDPISGHDNLYWYRRVMGKEIKFLLHFVKESKQDESGMPNNRFLAERTGGTYSTLKVQPAELEDSGVYFCASSQDRAGTQYFGPGTRLLVL.

The sample holds a few counts of this clone. The chain combines TRBV7-3 with TRBJ1-6, with a tentative D call TRBD1 (6 bases). Germline-derived CDR1 and CDR2 are SGHTA and FQGTGA. CDR3 length: 13 residues. Trimming removed 5 bases at V and 9 bases at J, with 11 bases between. Here the CDR3 DNA reads TGTGCCAGCAGCACCCAAGGGGGTTCACCCCTCCACTTT. Protein: CASSTQGGSPLHF. Supplemented by reference TRBV7-3 and TRBJ1-6, the full variable domain reads GAGVSQTPSNKVTEKGKYVELRCDPISGHTALYWYRQSLGQGPEFLIYFQGTGAADDSGLPNDRFFAVRPEGSVSTLKIQRTERGDSAVYLCASSTQGGSPLHFGNGTRLTVT.

The rearrangement links TRBV6-5 to TRBJ1-1; D remains ambiguous. Per the germline V gene, CDR1 is MNHEY and CDR2 is SVGAGI. V was pared by 0 bases and J by 6 bases, with 14 bases between. CDR3 length: 15 amino acids. Here the CDR3 DNA reads TGTGCCAGCAGTTACTCGATTTATGCCGGGGCTGAAGCTTTCTTT. This gives the protein CASSYSIYAGAEAFF.

This clone occurred a few times. V is TRBV18 and J is TRBJ1-4; no definite D call. The germline V gene encodes CDR1 KGHSH and CDR2 LQKENI. V gave up 5 bases and J gave up 5 bases, with 6 bases separating them. This CDR3 region has 12 residues. The CDR3 sequence: CASSRENEKLFF. The CDR3 bases are TGTGCCAGCTCAAGGGAGAATGAAAAACTGTTTTTT.

The table lists this clone with a few counts. This chain links TRBV7-3 with TRBJ1-6; tentative D call: TRBD1 (6 bases). V shed 5 bases and J shed 8 bases, with 16 bases lying between them. CDR1 and CDR2 from the germline V gene are SGHTA and FQGTGA. The CDR3 is 15 amino acids. CDR3 DNA sequence: TGTGCCAGCAGCCTGGTGGGGGGGCGCGATTCACCCCTCCACTTT. It codes for CASSLVGGRDSPLHF.

The chain carries TRBV18 and TRBJ2-7; no definite D call. CDR3 length: 12 amino acids. Trimming shortened V by 6 bases and J by 6 bases, and 12 bases separated the two germline ends. Germline V gene sequence: CDR1 KGHSH, CDR2 LQKENI. The CDR3 loop is CASSRVSSEQYF. CDR3 in DNA: TGTGCCAGCTCTCGTGTTTCTTCCGAGCAGTACTTC.

The chain combines TRBV11-2 with TRBJ2-7, with D unclear. Trimming shortened V by 2 bases and J by 5 bases, and 10 bases separated the two germline ends. The CDR3 consists of 13 residues. Per germline, CDR1 SGHAT and CDR2 FQNNGV. The CDR3 loop reads CASSLIRYHEQYF. CDR3 nucleotide sequence: TGTGCCAGCAGCTTAATCAGGTATCACGAGCAGTACTTC.

This chain links TRBV11-1 with TRBJ2-7, with 10 bases lining up with TRBD2. Germline lookup yields CDR1 SGHAT and CDR2 FQDESV (reference sequence). This CDR3 comprises 16 residues. Unmatched junction bases numbered 8, after V lost 3 bases and J lost 3 bases. Written as DNA, the CDR3 is TGTGCCAGCAGCTTGGCCTCTAGCGGGGGCCGCTACGAGCAGTACTTC. Protein: CASSLASSGGRYEQYF. The full variable domain, its missing parts supplied by reference TRBV11-1 and TRBJ2-7, is EAEVAQSPRYKITEKSQAVAFWCDPISGHATLYWYRQILGQGPELLVQFQDESVVDDSQLPKDRFSAERLKGVDSTLKIQPAELGDSAMYLCASSLASSGGRYEQYFGPGTRLTVT.

This chain connects TRBV25-1 to TRBJ1-6; TRBD1 matches 7 bases. Germline CDR1 MGHDK, CDR2 SYGVNS. J lost 7 bases, V lost 6 bases, and 3 bases had no gene match. The CDR3 length is 13 residues. CDR3 amino acids: CASRDRTNSPLHF. CDR3 in DNA: TGTGCCAGCAGGGACAGGACAAATTCACCCCTCCACTTT.

About this clone: Other DNA sequences in this sample translate to the same CDR3. The chain recombines TRBV7-2 with TRBJ2-2; D gene uncertain. The CDR3 contains 13 residues. V lost 2 bases and J lost 5, with 6 bases in between. Germline CDR1 SGHTA, CDR2 FQGNSA. Written as DNA, the CDR3 is TGTGCCAGCAGCTTATCGGTTACCGGGGAGCTGTTTTTT. Protein sequence: CASSLSVTGELFF.

This clone was seen only a few times. V gene TRBV10-3 combines with J gene TRBJ2-3; 10 nucleotides line up with TRBD2. Germline V lookup: CDR1 ENHRY, CDR2 SYGVKD. This CDR3 has 13 amino acids. V shed 5 bases and J 5 bases; nucleotides not matched to a gene: 1. CDR3 sequence (DNA): TGTGCCATCAGTCCTAGCGGGGGAGATACGCAGTATTTT. Its protein is CAISPSGGDTQYF.

This clone was counted a few times. The sample holds other DNA sequences that translate to the same CDR3. This chain uses TRBV9 with TRBJ1-6, with 11 positions matching TRBD1. Trimming removed 0 bases from V and 10 bases from J; junction bases left unmatched: 3. Germline V gene lookup returns CDR1 SGDLS and CDR2 YYNGEE. The CDR3 length is 15 residues. Written as DNA, the CDR3 is TGTGCCAGCAGCGTAGGGGGACAGGGGGGATCACCCCTCCACTTT. As protein: CASSVGGQGGSPLHF. Complete variable domain (other parts from reference TRBV9 and TRBJ1-6): DSGVTQTPKHLITATGQRVTLRCSPRSGDLSVYWYQQSLDQGLQFLIQYYNGEERAKGNILERFSAQQFPDLHSELNLSSLELGDSALYFCASSVGGQGGSPLHFGNGTRLTVT.